This TCR beta chain was obtained from a study of shared clonotypes between healthy human individuals. As for the study in general: Researchers assigned three CD4 naive, three CD4 memory, two CD8 naive and one CD8 memory plate to each donor. General study points: Despite large depth, rarefaction showed incomplete sorted-subset sequencing.

As concerns this clone: Its target is not known.

The CDR3 is 12 amino acids. With 1 base removed from V and 5 bases from J, the gap between germline ends came to 6 bases. Germline lookup yields CDR1 SGHTS and CDR2 YDEGEE. Every one of the donors was a Caucasian adult that lived in Nashville, Tennessee. Tens of thousands of T cell genomes (roughly 0.2 ug DNA) went into each sorted-subset replicate. Measured with immunoSEQ multiplex PCR; TCRdb has only the in-frame clones, and not every one. The sample has some 2,000,000 clones, roughly 95% seen once; the top ten hold approximately 0.13%. The chain has TRBV5-8 and TRBJ1-2; D uncertain. Material: naive CD4+ T cells sorted from blood. Subset noted: CD45RA+ positively selected. The source is a man between 18 and 35 years old in good health. CDR3 residues: CASSLSRYGYTF. CDR3 DNA: TGTGCCAGCAGCTTGTCCAGATATGGCTACACCTTC.